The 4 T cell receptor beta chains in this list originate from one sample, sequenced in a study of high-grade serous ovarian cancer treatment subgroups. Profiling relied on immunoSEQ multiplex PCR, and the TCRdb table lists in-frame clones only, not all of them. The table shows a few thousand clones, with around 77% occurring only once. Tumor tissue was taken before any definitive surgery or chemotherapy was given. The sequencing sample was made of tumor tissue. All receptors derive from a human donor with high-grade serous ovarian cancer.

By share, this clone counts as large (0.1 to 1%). CDR3 region: CASSQLRWNSSYEQYV. For the CDR3, the DNA is TGCGCCAGCAGCCAGCTTCGGTGGAATAGCTCCTACGAGCAGTACGTC. The chain is built from TRBV4-3 and TRBJ2-7; D not certain. CDR3 length equals 16 residues. The V end lost 3 bases, the J end lost 0 bases, and 15 bases lay between the germline ends. Per the germline V gene, CDR1 is LGHNA and CDR2 is YSLEER.

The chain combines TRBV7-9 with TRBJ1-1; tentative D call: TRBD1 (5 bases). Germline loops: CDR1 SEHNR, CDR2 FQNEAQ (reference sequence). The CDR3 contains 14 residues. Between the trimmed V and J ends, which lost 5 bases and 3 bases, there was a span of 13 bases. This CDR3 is CASSTMGLDTEAFF. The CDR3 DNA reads TGTGCCAGCAGCACCATGGGACTGGACACTGAAGCTTTCTTT.

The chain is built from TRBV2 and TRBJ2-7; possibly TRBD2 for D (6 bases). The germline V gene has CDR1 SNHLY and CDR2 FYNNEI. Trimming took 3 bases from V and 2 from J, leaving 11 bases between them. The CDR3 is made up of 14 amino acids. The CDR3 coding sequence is TGTGCCAGCAGTGATTTAGCGGTACCCTACGAGCAGTACTTC. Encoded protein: CASSDLAVPYEQYF.

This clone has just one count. The CDR3 protein is CASSLDGNWADRDTQYF. In DNA form, the CDR3 reads TGCGCCAGCAGCTTGGATGGGAATTGGGCGGATAGGGATACGCAGTATTTT. The chain has TRBV5-1 and TRBJ2-3; D remains unclear. Germline CDR1 and CDR2: SGHRS and YFSETQ. The CDR3 has 17 residues. V was cut by 0 bases and J by 6 bases, with 20 bases left in between.